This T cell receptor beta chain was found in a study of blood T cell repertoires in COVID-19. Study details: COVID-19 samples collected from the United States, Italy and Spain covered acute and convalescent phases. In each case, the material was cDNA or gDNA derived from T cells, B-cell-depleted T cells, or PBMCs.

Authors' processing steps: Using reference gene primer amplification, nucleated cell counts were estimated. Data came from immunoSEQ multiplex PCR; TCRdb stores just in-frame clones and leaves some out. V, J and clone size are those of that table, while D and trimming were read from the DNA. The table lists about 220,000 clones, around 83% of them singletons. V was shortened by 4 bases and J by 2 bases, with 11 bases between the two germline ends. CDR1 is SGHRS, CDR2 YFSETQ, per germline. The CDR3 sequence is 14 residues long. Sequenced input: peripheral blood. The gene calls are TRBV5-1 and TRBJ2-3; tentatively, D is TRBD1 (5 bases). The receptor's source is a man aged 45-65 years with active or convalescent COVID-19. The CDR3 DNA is TGCGCCAGCAGCGGCCAGGGCATCACAGATACGCAGTATTTT. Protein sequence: CASSGQGITDTQYF. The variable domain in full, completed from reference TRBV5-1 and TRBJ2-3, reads KAGVTQTPRYLIKTRGQQVTLSCSPISGHRSVSWYQQTPGQGLQFLFEYFSETQRNKGNFPGRFSGRQFSNSRSEMNVSTLELGDSALYLCASSGQGITDTQYFGPGTRLTVL.